This T cell receptor beta chain was documented in a study of cytomegalovirus exposure and HLA in healthy donors. In the case of this clone: The sample holds other DNA sequences that translate to the same CDR3.

The PCR contained 60 Vbeta and 13 Jbeta primers. TCRdb's table, derived via immunoSEQ multiplex PCR, lists solely in-frame clones and lacks some. The sample lists some 150,000 clones, about 80% occurring once. Germline V CDR1 and CDR2: SEHNR, FQNEAQ (reference sequence). J gave up 6 bases and V 1 base, and 2 bases lay outside the gene matches. This CDR3 spans 13 amino acids. The V and J genes are TRBV7-9 and TRBJ1-1; TRBD1 aligns across 7 bases. Source material: PBMCs. This clonotype originated in a male donor in good health and CMV-seronegative. The CDR3 DNA reads TGTGCCAGCAGCTTAGGACAGGGAGCTGAAGCTTTCTTT. Amino acid sequence: CASSLGQGAEAFF.